The 30 T cell receptor beta chains below all came from one sample that was sequenced in a study of CD8+CD57+ T cells in acquired aplastic anemia. The template for TCR beta VDJ and CDR3 sequence profiling was genomic DNA. TCRdb reanalysed the reads using MiXCR and keeps one entry per CDR3 protein. The table has 150,000 to 200,000 distinct CDR3 sequences, less than 50% seen once. Sequenced patients had shown CD8+CD57+ cell expansion by flow cytometry. The sample was sorted CD4+, CD8+, or CD8+CD57+ T cells (not recorded which) from PBMCs. Receptor source: a human donor with aplastic anemia.

There are many counts of this clonotype. The chain is built from TRBV11-3 and TRBJ2-1; no reliable D call. V was cut by 5 bases and J by 12 bases, with 11 bases left in between. The germline CDR1 and CDR2 sequences are SGHNT and YENEEA. CDR3 length equals 11 residues. In DNA form, the CDR3 reads TGTGCCAGCAGCCAAGCAGGTAGGCAGTTCTTC. Translating gives CASSQAGRQFF.

Ten or more counts support this clonotype. The chain couples TRBV24-1 to TRBJ2-3; D ambiguous. The V end lost 4 bases, the J end lost 2 bases, and 9 bases lay between the germline ends. CDR3 size: 14 residues. CDR1 is KGHDR and CDR2 is SFDVKD in the germline V gene. The CDR3 nucleotides read TGTGCCACCAGTGACTCTCGGATCACAGATACGCAGTATTTT. It specifies CATSDSRITDTQYF.

A single count supports this clonotype. The chain carries TRBV29-1 and TRBJ1-2; D remains unclear. Germline V gene data show CDR1 as SQVTM and CDR2 as ANQGSEA. Deletions cut 3 bases from V and 8 bases from J, with 4 bases between. The CDR3 spans 9 residues. The CDR3 loop is CSVDVGYTF. CDR3 in DNA: TGCAGCGTTGATGTAGGCTACACCTTC. Filled out from reference TRBV29-1 and TRBJ1-2, the complete variable domain reads SAVISQKPSRDICQRGTSLTIQCQVDSQVTMMFWYRQQPGQSLTLIATANQGSEATYESGFVIDKFPISRPNLTFSTLTVSNMSPEDSSIYLCSVDVGYTFGSGTRLTVV.

The chain combines TRBV7-9 with TRBJ2-3; 8 bases map to TRBD2. J gave up 6 bases and V 5 bases, and 4 bases lay outside the gene matches. The CDR3 sequence is 13 residues long. The germline V gene has CDR1 SEHNR and CDR2 FQNEAQ (reference sequence). The CDR3 reads CASSRGGRDTQYF. CDR3 coding DNA: TGTGCCAGCAGCCGCGGGGGGCGGGATACGCAGTATTTT.

The rearrangement joins TRBV25-1 to TRBJ1-6, with 7 bases matching TRBD1. Trimming took 4 bases from V and 9 from J; bases not matched to a gene: 6. There are 14 residues in the CDR3. Germline CDR1 is MGHDK and CDR2 is SYGVNS. This CDR3 is CASSADRDSSPLHF. The CDR3 coding sequence is TGTGCCAGCAGTGCCGACAGGGATAGTTCACCCCTCCACTTT.

As for this clonotype: At one end, the junction sequence differs from germline, possibly due to a read error. V gene TRBV5-1 combines with J gene TRBJ1-6, with 10 bases matching TRBD1. This CDR3 spans 14 amino acids. The germline V gene has CDR1 SGHRS and CDR2 YFSETQ. CDR3 coding DNA: TGCGCCAGCGGCTTGGGACAGGGGAATTCACCCCTCCACTTT. The encoded protein is CASGLGQGNSPLHF.

This clonotype appeared many times. J is TRBJ1-2 and V is TRBV28; 7 bases agree with TRBD1. This CDR3 contains 14 residues. V lost 4 bases, J lost 8 bases, and 10 bases stayed unmatched. The V gene's germline CDR1 is MDHEN and CDR2 SYDVKM. In DNA form, the CDR3 reads TGTGCCAGCAGTTCGACAGGGCAACTGCGGGGCTACACCTTC. Its translation: CASSSTGQLRGYTF.

This clonotype has a handful of counts. A read error may explain this, as a much larger clone is one base away. The rearrangement uses TRBV20-1 and TRBJ2-3; D perhaps matches TRBD2 (5 bases). The ends were cut back, 5 bases at V and 4 bases at J, with 16 bases in the middle. The CDR3 runs to 14 residues. CDR1 and CDR2 (germline): DFQATT, SNEGSKA (reference sequence). CDR3 region: CSALLAGSADTQYF. Here the CDR3 DNA reads TGCAGTGCTCTCCTTGCGGGTAGCGCAGATACGCAGTATTTT.

The V call is TRBV5-1, the J call TRBJ2-1, with 8 bases fitting TRBD1. This CDR3 has 15 amino acids. The junction had 13 bases not matched to a gene; V was cut back by 0 bases and J by 14 bases. CDR1 and CDR2 (germline): SGHRS, YFSETQ. For the CDR3, the DNA is TGCGCCAGCAGCTTGGTTTCAGGGTCGGACAGGGATAAGTTCTTC. Translating it yields CASSLVSGSDRDKFF.

V gene TRBV2 combines with J gene TRBJ2-7, with D uncertain. Germline loops: CDR1 SNHLY, CDR2 FYNNEI. V lost 6 bases to trimming and J lost 7 bases, with 7 bases between them. The CDR3 runs 10 residues. This chain's CDR3 is CASRGYEQYV. For the CDR3, the DNA is TGTGCCAGCAGGGGTTATGAGCAGTACGTC.

This clonotype came up a few times. The rearrangement uses TRBV19 and TRBJ2-1; D is ambiguous. V dropped 6 bases and J dropped 4 bases, with 4 bases sitting between them. Germline V CDR1 and CDR2: LNHDA, SQIVND (reference sequence). The CDR3 sequence is 11 residues long. The CDR3 bases are TGTGCCAGTAGCGCATACAATGAGCAGTTCTTC. Translated, it gives CASSAYNEQFF.

There are a few counts of this clonotype. An end of the junction does not agree with germline; a read error may underlie this. This sequence joins TRBV10-3 and TRBJ1-1, with D unclear. Looked up from germline, CDR1 is ENHRY and CDR2 is SYGVKD. There are 14 residues in the CDR3. CDR3 in DNA: TGTGCCATCAGAGCCGGCGACACCAACACTGAGGCTTTCTTT. This translates into CAIRAGDTNTEAFF.

This clonotype was recorded many times. The genes are TRBV13 and TRBJ1-1; D remains ambiguous. The ends were cut back, 5 bases at V and 6 bases at J, with 25 bases in the middle. The CDR3 is made up of 17 amino acids. Germline lookup yields CDR1 PRHDT and CDR2 FYEKMQ (reference sequence). The CDR3 sequence is CASSIPPGLIKEAEAFF. In DNA, the CDR3 is TGTGCCAGCAGCATACCACCAGGTCTTATAAAGGAAGCTGAAGCTTTCTTT.

Many counts were recorded for this clonotype. CDR3 bases: TGTGCCAGTAGTGGGAGGGCTAGGACTAATGAAAAACTGTTTTTT. Protein sequence: CASSGRARTNEKLFF. The chain couples TRBV19 to TRBJ1-4; D ambiguous. CDR1 is LNHDA, CDR2 SQIVND, per germline (reference sequence). V was cut by 5 bases and J by 2 bases, with 12 bases left in between. This CDR3 comprises 15 residues.

The sample holds a few counts of this clonotype. V gene TRBV10-3 combines with J gene TRBJ2-3; D gene uncertain. The ends were cut back, 1 base at V and 2 bases at J, with 1 base in the middle. Germline loops: CDR1 ENHRY, CDR2 SYGVKD. The length of the CDR3 is 12 residues. The CDR3 region is CAISEYTDTQYF. The CDR3 coding sequence is TGTGCCATCAGTGAGTACACAGATACGCAGTATTTT.

The sample holds many counts of this clonotype. The V and J genes are TRBV4-3 and TRBJ1-3, with a tentative D call TRBD1 (5 bases). The CDR3 has 15 amino acids. Trimming cost V 0 bases and J 4 bases, with 10 bases left between them. Germline CDR1 and CDR2: LGHNA and YSLEER. The CDR3 sequence: CASSQDRTLGNTIYF. Here the CDR3 DNA reads TGCGCCAGCAGCCAAGATCGGACATTAGGAAACACCATATATTTT.

This clonotype was counted ten times or more. J is TRBJ2-2 and V is TRBV19; 10 bases are shared with TRBD2. The germline gives CDR1 LNHDA, CDR2 SQIVND (reference sequence). The CDR3 consists of 19 residues. V shed 10 bases, J shed 1 base, and the junction held 18 bases outside the gene matches. The CDR3: CATSGASGSLGGNTGELFF. In DNA form, the CDR3 reads TGTGCCACCTCCGGGGCTAGCGGGAGTCTTGGGGGGAACACCGGGGAGCTGTTTTTT.

This chain joins TRBV5-4 and TRBJ1-2; D is ambiguous. Trimming removed 4 bases at V and 7 bases at J, with 11 bases between. The CDR3 covers 12 residues. The V gene's germline CDR1 is SGHNT and CDR2 YYREEE (reference sequence). The CDR3 nucleotides read TGTGCCAGCAGCCTGGGGTTGTTTGGCTACACCTTC. It translates to CASSLGLFGYTF.

The chain's CDR3 is CASSSQGEAFF. DNA for the CDR3: TGTGCCAGTAGTAGCCAGGGGGAAGCTTTCTTT. The chain has TRBV19 and TRBJ1-1; TRBD1 is a possible D gene (6 bases). Germline V lookup: CDR1 LNHDA, CDR2 SQIVND (reference sequence). The CDR3 extends over 11 amino acids. The V and J ends lost 4 bases and 8 bases respectively, with 8 bases between them.

This clonotype showed up many times. The chain carries TRBV19 and TRBJ2-4, with D maybe TRBD2 (6 bases). The CDR3 loop spans 15 amino acids. Per the germline V gene, CDR1 is LNHDA and CDR2 is SQIVND (reference sequence). V was cut by 7 bases and J by 5 bases, with 18 bases left in between. CDR3 loop: CASTFRGGIQNIQYF. Here the CDR3 DNA reads TGTGCCAGTACCTTTCGAGGAGGGATCCAAAACATTCAGTACTTC.

At least ten counts were recorded for this clonotype. CDR3 sequence (DNA): TGTGCTAGTGGGGGGACAGGGGGAACAGATACGCAGTATTTT. Translated: CASGGTGGTDTQYF. This chain links TRBV12-5 with TRBJ2-3; 11 bases match TRBD1. Germline V gene sequence: CDR1 LGHNT, CDR2 FRNRAP. CDR3 size: 14 residues. The V gene end was trimmed by 6 bases and the J gene end by 3 bases; junction bases not matched to a gene: 2. Full variable domain (remainder filled in from reference TRBV12-5 and TRBJ2-3): DARVTQTPRHKVTEMGQEVTMRCQPILGHNTVFWYRQTMMQGLELLAYFRNRAPLDDSGMPKDRFSAEMPDATLATLKIQPSEPRDSAVYFCASGGTGGTDTQYFGPGTRLTVL.

The chain links TRBV10-3 to TRBJ1-1, with 8 bases identical to TRBD1. The CDR3 is 14 residues long. V lost 10 bases to trimming and J lost 6 bases; unmatched junction nucleotides: 13. Germline CDR1 reads ENHRY; CDR2 reads SYGVKD. This CDR3 is CATQGQGLAAEAFF. CDR3 nucleotide sequence: TGTGCCACCCAAGGACAGGGACTAGCTGCTGAAGCTTTCTTT.

This clonotype was observed a handful of times. Given a much more abundant clone one base away, this may be a read error. V is TRBV20-1 and J is TRBJ1-5; unclear D gene. Germline V gives CDR1 DFQATT, CDR2 SNEGSKA (reference sequence). The ends were cut back, 1 base at V and 7 bases at J, with 14 bases in the middle. The CDR3 loop spans 14 amino acids. CDR3 sequence reads: CSARGRRAGQPQHF. CDR3 nucleotide sequence: TGCAGTGCTAGAGGCCGTCGGGCGGGCCAGCCCCAGCATTTT.

This clonotype was seen at least ten times. The gene calls are TRBV15 and TRBJ1-4, with unresolved D. V was clipped by 0 bases and J by 8 bases, with 16 bases between them. Germline assignment: CDR1 LNHNV and CDR2 YYDKDF (reference sequence). The CDR3 contains 16 residues. The CDR3 loop is CATSRDYTGLGEKLFF. In nucleotides, the CDR3 is TGTGCCACCAGCAGAGATTACACCGGTCTTGGGGAAAAACTGTTTTTT. The variable domain in full, with the rest retrieved from reference TRBV15 and TRBJ1-4, is DAMVIQNPRYQVTQFGKPVTLSCSQTLNHNVMYWYQQKSSQAPKLLFHYYDKDFNNEADTPDNFQSRRPNTSFCFLDIRSPGLGDTAMYLCATSRDYTGLGEKLFFGSGTQLSVL.

This clonotype was observed many times. The rearrangement uses TRBV24-1 and TRBJ1-1; D perhaps matches TRBD1 (5 bases). Looked up from germline, CDR1 is KGHDR and CDR2 is SFDVKD. This CDR3 contains 11 residues. Trimming pared 8 bases from V and 5 bases from J, leaving 8 bases between. This chain's CDR3 is CATMTETEAFF. CDR3 in DNA: TGTGCCACCATGACAGAGACTGAAGCTTTCTTT.

On this clonotype itself: Just one base apart from a much larger clone, this may be a read error. The rearrangement uses TRBV6-5 and TRBJ2-2; D gene unclear. CDR1 is MNHEY and CDR2 is SVGAGI in the germline V gene. The CDR3 spans 16 residues. The V end lost 2 bases, the J end lost 3 bases, and 13 bases lay between the germline ends. As DNA, the CDR3 is TGTGCCAGCAGTTACGTCGCGGCAGTCTACACCGGGGAGCTGTTTTTT. Protein sequence: CASSYVAAVYTGELFF.

The chain is built from TRBV9 and TRBJ2-5; 9 positions match TRBD1. CDR1 is SGDLS and CDR2 is YYNGEE in the germline V gene. V was clipped by 4 bases and J by 4 bases; unmatched bases: 11. This CDR3 has 16 amino acids. DNA for the CDR3: TGTGCCAGCAGCCTCGACCCCGGGACAGGGAGAGAGACCCAGTACTTC. Residues: CASSLDPGTGRETQYF.

This clonotype has just a few counts. This chain connects TRBV19 to TRBJ2-7, with 7 bases fitting TRBD1. CDR1 and CDR2 from the germline V gene are LNHDA and SQIVND (reference sequence). V lost 10 bases to trimming and J lost 0 bases; unmatched junction nucleotides: 6. The CDR3 totals 13 residues. This chain's CDR3 is CATQTGSSYEQYF. In nucleotides, the CDR3 is TGTGCCACTCAGACAGGGAGCTCCTACGAGCAGTACTTC.

This clonotype appeared a few times. It may be a read error: a sequence one base away is much more abundant. The V and J genes are TRBV5-1 and TRBJ2-7, with D tentatively TRBD2 (5 bases). The germline V gene encodes CDR1 SGHRS and CDR2 YFSETQ. CDR3 size: 17 residues. V lost 0 bases and J lost 5, with 21 bases in between. The DNA of the CDR3 is TGCGCCAGCAGCTTGGCCAAGGTAGTCGGGGTAGGAGACGAGCAGTACGTC. This sequence encodes CASSLAKVVGVGDEQYV.

There are many counts of this clonotype. V is TRBV9 and J is TRBJ2-7; weak D call: TRBD1 (6 bases). This CDR3 has 15 residues. Germline V gene lookup returns CDR1 SGDLS and CDR2 YYNGEE. Trimming took off 4 bases at V and 1 base at J, with 15 bases between the two ends. The CDR3 loop is CASSPLGDISYEQYF. The CDR3 DNA reads TGTGCCAGCAGCCCCCTGGGGGACATATCCTACGAGCAGTACTTC.